This T cell receptor beta chain was found in a study of chemoradiotherapy in HPV16-positive cancers. Turning to this clone: The antigen is unknown.

The repertoire was sequenced with immunoSEQ multiplex PCR; TCRdb's copy has only in-frame clones and lacks some. The sample contains fewer than 750 clones, roughly 85% of which appear only once. V shed 5 bases and J shed 5 bases, with 10 bases lying between them. This CDR3 is 12 amino acids long. Germline CDR1 is SNHLY and CDR2 is FYNNEI. Whole-study findings and limits: Candidate HPV-specific clones and E7-related TCR motifs grew in tumor during treatment.

Source: tumor tissue, taken from a patient who underwent chemoradiotherapy. The origin of this receptor is a human donor with HPV-associated anogenital cancer. The chain recombines TRBV2 with TRBJ2-7, with no clear D. Here the CDR3 DNA reads TGTGCCAGCAGTTCCCCCCGTAACGAGCAGTACTTC. This translates into CASSSPRNEQYF.